This TCR beta chain was sequenced for a study of T cells in Graves' hyperthyroidism and ophthalmopathy. This clonotype was detected ten times or more. It was considered stable Graves' hyperthyroidism when ophthalmopathy did not progress within 18 months. Amplified regions were TCR beta CDR3 sequences from RNA transcripts. First-round RT-PCR of the TCR CDR3 relied on the HTBI primer set. In TCRdb, the multiplex PCR reads were re-called with MiXCR into one record per CDR3 protein. The sample carries roughly 420,000 distinct CDR3 sequences, around 16% recorded once. The TCR was taken from a woman between 18 and 29 years old with Graves' hyperthyroidism. The sample was blood.

The CDR3 bases are TGTGCCAGCAGCTTAGGCGGGGGGTCCTATGAGCAGTTCTTC. Its protein is CASSLGGGSYEQFF. The chain carries TRBV7-2 and TRBJ2-1; 8 bases align to TRBD2. V dropped 1 base and J dropped 8; count of bases not matched to a gene: 4. The CDR3 runs 14 residues. Germline-derived CDR1 and CDR2 are SGHTA and FQGNSA.